These 10 T cell receptor beta chains were all obtained from the same sample, sequenced in a study of T-cell reconstitution after alpha-beta-depleted transplantation in children. Unique molecular identifiers were used to barcode this TCRbeta library. TCRdb reprocessed the PCR reads with MiXCR, giving one entry per CDR3 protein. The sample lists more than 500,000 distinct CDR3 sequences; about an eighth were seen once. This specimen consisted of PBMCs, mostly from graft donor cells, obtained 180 days after TCRalphabeta/CD19-depleted stem cell transplant. The receptors come from a female patient aged 2-9 years who had a stem cell transplant for aplastic anemia, so the T cells may come from the graft donor.

This clonotype was counted a few times. The chain has TRBV20-1 and TRBJ2-1; 8 nucleotides agree with TRBD1. Germline V lookup: CDR1 DFQATT, CDR2 SNEGSKA (reference sequence). V dropped 1 base and J dropped 0; count of bases not matched to a gene: 14. This CDR3 is built from 19 residues. The DNA of the CDR3 is TGCAGTGCTAGAGCCTCAGGGGGCATCGTCCCCAGCTCCTACAATGAGCAGTTCTTC. This translates into CSARASGGIVPSSYNEQFF.

The rearrangement links TRBV30 to TRBJ2-1; D is ambiguous. Per the germline V gene, CDR1 is GTSNPN and CDR2 is SVGIG (reference sequence). The V and J ends lost 2 bases and 5 bases respectively, with 10 bases between them. The CDR3 runs to 13 residues. For the CDR3, the DNA is TGTGCCTGGAGTCCTGGGGTCAACAATGAGCAGTTCTTC. It yields the protein CAWSPGVNNEQFF.

The chain has TRBV4-3 and TRBJ2-7; 11 positions match TRBD2. V lost 3 bases to trimming and J lost 3 bases; unmatched junction nucleotides: 4. The CDR3 length is 15 residues. Germline V gene lookup returns CDR1 LGHNA and CDR2 YSLEER. The CDR3 is CASSQGLADGYEQYF. The CDR3 region has the DNA TGCGCCAGCAGCCAGGGACTAGCGGACGGCTACGAGCAGTACTTC.

In this sample, this clonotype turned up many times. The chain links TRBV20-1 to TRBJ2-7, with 7 bases that match TRBD1. Germline CDR1 and CDR2: DFQATT and SNEGSKA (reference sequence). The CDR3 has 13 amino acids. The ends lost 1 base at V and 1 base at J; junction bases unmatched: 1. DNA for the CDR3: TGCAGTGCTAGAGCGGACAGGTCCTACGAGCAGTACGTC. It is translated as CSARADRSYEQYV.

The chain uses TRBV20-1 and TRBJ1-3; 10 bases agree with TRBD1. CDR3 length: 14 amino acids. V lost 5 bases, J lost 3 bases, and 4 bases stayed unmatched. Per germline, CDR1 DFQATT and CDR2 SNEGSKA (reference sequence). The CDR3 region has the DNA TGCAGTGCTGGGACAGGGGCGGATGGAAACACCATATATTTT. It yields the protein CSAGTGADGNTIYF.

Of note for this clonotype: Being one base from a much bigger clone, this may be a read error. The chain couples TRBV5-1 to TRBJ2-3; TRBD2 might be the D (6 bases). The germline CDR1 and CDR2 sequences are SGHRS and YFSETQ. V was clipped by 0 bases and J by 4 bases, with 18 bases between them. The CDR3 is 17 residues long. CDR3 sequence: CASSLVRTGGTADTQYF. The CDR3, as DNA: TGCGCCAGCAGCTTGGTCCGGACTGGCGGGACTGCAGATACGCAGTATTTT. Full variable domain (outside the CDR3, taken from reference TRBV5-1 and TRBJ2-3): KAGVTQTPRYLIKTRGQQVTLSCSPISGHRSVSWYQQTPGQGLQFLFEYFSETQRNKGNFPGRFSGRQFSNSRSEMNVSTLELGDSALYLCASSLVRTGGTADTQYFGPGTRLTVL.

At least ten counts were recorded for this clonotype. The rearrangement uses TRBV4-2 and TRBJ2-1; unclear D gene. This CDR3 spans 15 amino acids. Per the germline V gene, CDR1 is LGHNA and CDR2 is YNFKEQ. Trimming removed 1 base from V and 2 bases from J, with 9 bases in between. This chain's CDR3 is CASSQGVNPYNEQFF. CDR3 nucleotides: TGTGCCAGCAGCCAAGGGGTAAACCCCTACAATGAGCAGTTCTTC.

This clonotype was counted between two and nine times. V gene TRBV27 combines with J gene TRBJ1-6; perhaps TRBD1 as D (6 bases). CDR1 and CDR2 (germline): MNHEY, SMNVEV (reference sequence). Trimming cost V 0 bases and J 4 bases, with 16 bases left between them. The CDR3 has 18 amino acids. The DNA for the CDR3 is TGTGCCAGCAGTTTATCGGGACGGTGGGGGCATTATAATTCACCCCTCCACTTT. It yields the protein CASSLSGRWGHYNSPLHF.

Turning to this clonotype: The junction shows a germline mismatch at one end, possibly a read error. This chain uses TRBV3-1 with TRBJ2-3; D is possibly TRBD2 (6 bases). Germline-derived CDR1 and CDR2 are LGHDT and YNNKEL (reference sequence). The CDR3 covers 15 residues. In DNA, the CDR3 is TGTGCCAGCATCCAAGGCGGGAAAGGGGCAGATACGCAGTATTTT. Amino acid sequence: CASIQGGKGADTQYF.

This clonotype was observed a handful of times. V usage is TRBV11-2 and J usage is TRBJ1-5; 7 bases map to TRBD1. CDR1 is SGHAT and CDR2 is FQNNGV in the germline V gene. V was pared by 1 base and J by 6 bases, with 3 bases of the junction left unmatched. The CDR3 contains 14 residues. Written as DNA, the CDR3 is TGTGCCAGCAGCTTAGGACAGGGTTTTCAGCCCCAGCATTTT. This encodes CASSLGQGFQPQHF.